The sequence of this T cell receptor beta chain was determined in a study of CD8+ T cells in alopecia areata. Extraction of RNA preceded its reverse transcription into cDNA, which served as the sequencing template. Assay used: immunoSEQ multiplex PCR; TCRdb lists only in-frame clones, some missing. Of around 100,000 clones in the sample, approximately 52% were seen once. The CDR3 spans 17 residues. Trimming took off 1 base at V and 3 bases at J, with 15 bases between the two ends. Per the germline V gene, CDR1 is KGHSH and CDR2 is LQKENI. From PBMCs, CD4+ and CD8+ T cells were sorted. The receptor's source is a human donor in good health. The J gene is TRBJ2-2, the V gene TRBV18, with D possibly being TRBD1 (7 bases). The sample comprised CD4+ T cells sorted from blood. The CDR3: CASSPQEGAVDTGELFF. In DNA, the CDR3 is TGTGCCAGCTCACCACAGGAGGGGGCGGTTGACACCGGGGAGCTGTTTTTT. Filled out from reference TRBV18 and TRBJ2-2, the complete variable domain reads NAGVMQNPRHLVRRRGQEARLRCSPMKGHSHVYWYRQLPEEGLKFMVYLQKENIIDESGMPKERFSAEFPKEGPSILRIQQVVRGDSAAYFCASSPQEGAVDTGELFFGEGSRLTVL.